The 26 T cell receptor beta chains presented below share a single source sample, sequenced in a study of response to subunit inactivated influenza vaccine. TCRdb re-called the RT-PCR reads with MiXCR, one entry per CDR3 protein. The profile shows more than 700,000 distinct CDR3 sequences, 21% of them singletons. The starting material was PBMCs from blood, obtained 5 to 6 days after vaccination. Receptors originate from a man aged 50 or older who received an inactivated influenza vaccine.

This clonotype was counted between two and nine times. V gene TRBV12-3 or TRBV12-4 combines with J gene TRBJ1-1; D ambiguous. V was trimmed by 5 bases and J by 6 bases, leaving 16 bases between them. The CDR3 runs to 14 residues. This CDR3 reads CASSRRGGSAEAFF. The DNA of the CDR3 is TGTGCCAGCAGTCGTAGAGGAGGGTCGGCTGAAGCTTTCTTT.

The table lists this clonotype with a few counts. This chain uses TRBV7-3 with TRBJ2-2, with TRBD1 matching over 8 bases. The CDR3 is 15 residues long. J gave up 5 bases and V 5 bases, and 7 bases lay outside the gene matches. Germline CDR1 reads SGHTA; CDR2 reads FQGTGA. CDR3 in amino acids: CASSPSGGGTGELFF. The CDR3 bases are TGTGCCAGCAGCCCATCAGGGGGCGGGACCGGGGAGCTGTTTTTT.

This clonotype was detected a few times. V usage is TRBV12-3 or TRBV12-4 and J usage is TRBJ1-6, with 9 bases fitting TRBD1. J gave up 9 bases and V 5 bases, and 8 bases lay outside the gene matches. The CDR3 is 15 residues long. The CDR3 is CASSPSGTGSSPLHF. Written as DNA, the CDR3 is TGTGCCAGCAGTCCAAGCGGGACAGGGAGTTCACCCCTCCACTTT.

The chain carries TRBV5-1 and TRBJ2-2, with 7 bases that match TRBD1. The CDR3 is 18 residues long. V dropped 0 bases and J dropped 3; count of bases not matched to a gene: 11. CDR1 and CDR2 (germline): SGHRS, YFSETQ. CDR3 in DNA: TGCGCCAGCAGCTTGGCCGCAGGGGGATTCCGCGACACCGGGGAGCTGTTTTTT. Residues: CASSLAAGGFRDTGELFF.

The genes are TRBV5-1 and TRBJ1-2; D not resolved. Germline CDR1 reads SGHRS; CDR2 reads YFSETQ. The CDR3 sequence is 15 residues long. Trimming cost V 0 bases and J 0 bases, with 9 bases left between them. CDR3 residues: CASSLDNSANYGYTF. The CDR3 bases are TGCGCCAGCAGCTTGGACAACTCAGCTAACTATGGCTACACCTTC.

This clonotype was counted a few times. The genes are TRBV20-1 and TRBJ2-7, with TRBD1 identical over 9 bases. The CDR3 extends over 16 amino acids. J lost 2 bases, V lost 0 bases, and 8 bases had no gene match. Germline V CDR1 and CDR2: DFQATT, SNEGSKA (reference sequence). CDR3: CSARDLTGTGTYEQYF. CDR3 nucleotide sequence: TGCAGTGCTAGAGATTTAACGGGGACAGGGACCTACGAGCAGTACTTC.

A few counts support this clonotype. The V and J genes are TRBV7-2 and TRBJ1-1; 7 bases are shared with TRBD1. The trim removed 8 bases at V and 0 bases at J, leaving 6 bases unmatched. The CDR3 runs 14 residues. The V gene's germline CDR1 is SGHTA and CDR2 FQGNSA. The CDR3 bases are TGTGCCAGCGGAAAGGGGGCGATGAACACTGAAGCTTTCTTT. This gives the protein CASGKGAMNTEAFF.

This sequence joins TRBV20-1 and TRBJ2-2, with 10 bases fitting TRBD2. There are 15 residues in the CDR3. Losses at the gene ends were 4 bases for V and 1 base for J; bases not matched to a gene: 3. The germline gives CDR1 DFQATT, CDR2 SNEGSKA (reference sequence). The CDR3 reads CSAKASGGNTGELFF. The CDR3 nucleotides read TGCAGTGCTAAGGCTAGCGGGGGGAACACCGGGGAGCTGTTTTTT.

This clonotype was seen a handful of times. The chain has TRBV7-3 and TRBJ2-1; 10 bases are shared with TRBD2. The CDR3 is 16 amino acids. J gave up 1 base and V 5 bases, and 5 bases lay outside the gene matches. Germline V lookup: CDR1 SGHTA, CDR2 FQGTGA. The CDR3 DNA is TGTGCCAGCAGCCGCCTAGCGGGAGAGTCCTACAATGAGCAGTTCTTC. Its protein is CASSRLAGESYNEQFF.

The genes are TRBV18 and TRBJ2-3; 9 bases line up with TRBD2. Germline trimming cut 5 bases from V and 0 bases from J; bases unmatched to any gene: 3. CDR1 and CDR2 from the germline V gene are KGHSH and LQKENI. This CDR3 has 15 residues. CDR3 in DNA: TGTGCCAGCTCAAGACTAGCGGAGAGCACAGATACGCAGTATTTT. Its protein is CASSRLAESTDTQYF.

V usage is TRBV12-3 or TRBV12-4 and J usage is TRBJ2-3; the match to TRBD2 covers 13 bases. V shed 5 bases and J 2 bases; nucleotides not matched to a gene: 16. The CDR3 is 20 amino acids. The CDR3 spells CASSPSRLAGGLGVTDTQYF. Written as DNA, the CDR3 is TGTGCCAGCAGTCCTTCCAGACTAGCGGGAGGTTTGGGGGTCACAGATACGCAGTATTTT.

The table lists this clonotype with a few counts. The V and J genes are TRBV11-2 and TRBJ2-5; a possible D gene is TRBD2 (5 bases). CDR3 size: 18 residues. V was clipped by 5 bases and J by 2 bases, with 24 bases between them. Germline V gene sequence: CDR1 SGHAT, CDR2 FQNNGV. The CDR3 region has the DNA TGTGCCAGCAGCACGACTTACTCCGATCGGAGGCGGCAAGAGACCCAGTACTTC. It codes for CASSTTYSDRRRQETQYF.

DNA for the CDR3: TGTGCCAGCAGCTTAGCAGGGCGGACTGAAGCTTTCTTT. This encodes CASSLAGRTEAFF. This chain connects TRBV7-2 to TRBJ1-1; no reliable D call. CDR1 is SGHTA and CDR2 is FQGNSA in the germline V gene. V was trimmed by 0 bases and J by 5 bases, leaving 7 bases between them. The CDR3 consists of 13 residues.

The CDR3 coding sequence is TGCGCCAGCAGCTTGACCTCACAGCATAACTATGGCTACACCTTC. Protein product: CASSLTSQHNYGYTF. V gene TRBV5-1 combines with J gene TRBJ1-2; D not certain. The length of the CDR3 is 15 residues. The V end was cut by 1 base, the J end by 1 base, with 11 bases between. Germline V lookup: CDR1 SGHRS, CDR2 YFSETQ.

In this sample, this clonotype turned up a few times. J is TRBJ2-1 and V is TRBV7-2; possibly TRBD2 for D (6 bases). Per germline, CDR1 SGHTA and CDR2 FQGNSA. V was pared by 11 bases and J by 9 bases, with 20 bases between. The CDR3 has 13 amino acids. The DNA for the CDR3 is TGTGCCTCCACCTCCCGGACTATGCCTGAGCAGTTCTTC. Protein: CASTSRTMPEQFF.

In this sample, this clonotype turned up many times. CDR3 sequence (DNA): TGTGCCATCAGTGTGGGTCGCACAGATACGCAGTATTTT. Translating it yields CAISVGRTDTQYF. The chain recombines TRBV10-3 with TRBJ2-3; D remains unclear. Trimming stripped 4 bases from V and 1 base from J, with 6 bases between. The CDR3 contains 13 residues. The germline V gene encodes CDR1 ENHRY and CDR2 SYGVKD.

In nucleotides, the CDR3 is TGCAGTGCTAGTCGTAGCGGGAGGTGGGCCGGGGAGCTGTTTTTT. Its translation is CSASRSGRWAGELFF. The chain couples TRBV20-1 to TRBJ2-2, with 10 bases matching TRBD2. V lost 3 bases, J lost 6 bases, and 7 bases stayed unmatched. This CDR3 is built from 15 residues. Germline-derived CDR1 and CDR2 are DFQATT and SNEGSKA (reference sequence).

The sample holds many counts of this clonotype. The V and J genes are TRBV20-1 and TRBJ1-1, with D unclear. CDR1 is DFQATT and CDR2 is SNEGSKA in the germline V gene (reference sequence). Trimming removed 2 bases at V and 0 bases at J, with 25 bases between. The CDR3 covers 19 residues. The CDR3 region has the DNA TGCAGTGCTAGAAGCCCTTCGACGACTCTGTCTGTAATGAACACTGAAGCTTTCTTT. Its protein is CSARSPSTTLSVMNTEAFF.

CDR3 sequence (DNA): TGTGCCACCGACGGGAGACCAGGTGCGGATACGCAGTATTTT. Protein product: CATDGRPGADTQYF. This rearrangement joins TRBV6-1 to TRBJ2-3, with TRBD2 as a possible D gene (6 bases). V was cut by 10 bases and J by 6 bases, with 20 bases left in between. There are 14 residues in the CDR3. The V gene's germline CDR1 is MNHNS and CDR2 SASEGT.

This clonotype was detected a few times. This sequence joins TRBV4-2 and TRBJ1-6; 7 positions match TRBD1. The CDR3 has 16 residues. Germline assignment: CDR1 LGHNA and CDR2 YNFKEQ. Unmatched junction bases numbered 9, after V lost 4 bases and J lost 6 bases. The CDR3 loop is CASSPEGAGGNSPLHF. The CDR3 DNA reads TGTGCCAGCAGCCCCGAGGGGGCAGGGGGTAATTCACCCCTCCACTTT.

The CDR3 coding sequence is TGTGCCAGCAGTGAATGGGGTCGGGGCTCTGGGGCCAACGTCCTGACTTTC. It translates to CASSEWGRGSGANVLTF. The chain has TRBV25-1 and TRBJ2-6; D possibly corresponds to TRBD2 (5 bases). Deletions cut 1 base from V and 0 bases from J, with 10 bases between. Germline CDR1 reads MGHDK; CDR2 reads SYGVNS. The CDR3 length is 17 residues.

This clonotype was counted between two and nine times. V usage is TRBV12-3 or TRBV12-4 and J usage is TRBJ1-2, with D unclear. CDR3 length equals 13 residues. Between the trimmed V and J ends, which lost 5 bases and 9 bases, there was a span of 16 bases. CDR3 sequence reads: CASSPVAVQSYTF. DNA of the CDR3: TGTGCCAGCAGTCCCGTGGCAGTTCAGAGCTACACCTTC.

The table lists this clonotype with a few counts. CDR3 DNA sequence: TGCGCCAGCAGCTTGTCGGGGGAGCTCTCCTACAATGAGCAGTTCTTC. This translates into CASSLSGELSYNEQFF. The chain has TRBV5-1 and TRBJ2-1, with TRBD2 as a possible D gene (6 bases). This CDR3 has 16 amino acids. V lost 1 base and J lost 0, with 11 bases in between. Per the germline V gene, CDR1 is SGHRS and CDR2 is YFSETQ.

This sequence joins TRBV7-2 and TRBJ2-2, with D possibly TRBD2 on 5 matching bases. This CDR3 is 16 amino acids long. Germline CDR1 reads SGHTA; CDR2 reads FQGNSA. Trimming cost V 1 base and J 0 bases, with 9 bases left between them. CDR3 sequence reads: CASSLERSANTGELFF. CDR3 sequence (DNA): TGTGCCAGCAGCTTAGAACGTAGCGCGAACACCGGGGAGCTGTTTTTT.

This clonotype came up a few times. This CDR3 reads CSVGSLPPYEQYF. The CDR3 coding sequence is TGCAGTGTCGGGAGTCTACCCCCCTACGAGCAGTACTTC. The V call is TRBV20-1, the J call TRBJ2-7, with a weak D call TRBD2 (6 bases). V shed 7 bases and J shed 2 bases, with 15 bases lying between them. The CDR3 totals 13 residues. Germline assignment: CDR1 DFQATT and CDR2 SNEGSKA (reference sequence).

This clonotype was detected only a few times. The J gene is TRBJ2-7, the V gene TRBV7-8; tentatively, D is TRBD2 (6 bases). The germline V gene encodes CDR1 SGHVS and CDR2 FQNEAQ. This CDR3 region has 17 residues. The V gene lost 0 bases and the J gene lost 0 bases, with 15 bases spanning the gap. CDR3 DNA: TGTGCCAGCAGCTTAGCCCCGGGACTCCCGATCTCCTACGAGCAGTACTTC. This codes for CASSLAPGLPISYEQYF.